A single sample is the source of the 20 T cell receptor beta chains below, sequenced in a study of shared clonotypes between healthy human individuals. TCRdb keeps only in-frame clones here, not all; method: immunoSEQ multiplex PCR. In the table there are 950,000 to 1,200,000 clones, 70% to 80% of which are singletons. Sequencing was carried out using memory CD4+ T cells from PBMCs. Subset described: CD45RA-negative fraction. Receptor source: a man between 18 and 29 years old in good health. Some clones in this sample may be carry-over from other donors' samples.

The CDR3 nucleotides are TGTGCCAGCAGTTTATTCCAGGGGGGGAGCGAGCAGTACTTC. Protein: CASSLFQGGSEQYF. The V call is TRBV28, the J call TRBJ2-7, with D tentatively TRBD1 or TRBD2 (7 bases each). The germline V and J ends were trimmed by 1 base and 6 bases, with 13 bases remaining between them. Germline CDR1 reads MDHEN; CDR2 reads SYDVKM. The CDR3 runs 14 residues.

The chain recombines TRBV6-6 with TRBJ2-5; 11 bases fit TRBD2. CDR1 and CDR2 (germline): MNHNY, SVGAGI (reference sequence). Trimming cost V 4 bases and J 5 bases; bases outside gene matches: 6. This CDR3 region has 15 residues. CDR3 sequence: CASSWSSGREETQYF. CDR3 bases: TGTGCCAGCAGTTGGAGTAGCGGGAGGGAGGAGACCCAGTACTTC.

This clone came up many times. In DNA form, the CDR3 reads TGCGCCAGCAGCCCATCGGGGGCTGAGCCCCTTGGCTACACCTTC. As protein: CASSPSGAEPLGYTF. The genes are TRBV5-1 and TRBJ1-2; possibly TRBD1 for D (6 bases). V lost 4 bases and J lost 7, with 20 bases in between. The CDR3 loop spans 15 amino acids. CDR1 SGHRS and CDR2 YFSETQ come from the germline V gene.

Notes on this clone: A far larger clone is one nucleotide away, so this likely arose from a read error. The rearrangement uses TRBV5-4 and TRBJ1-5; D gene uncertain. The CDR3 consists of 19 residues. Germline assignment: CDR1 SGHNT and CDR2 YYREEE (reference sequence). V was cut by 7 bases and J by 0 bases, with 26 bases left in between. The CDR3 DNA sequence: TGTGCCAGCTGCTGCGGGCGGATCGGGCCCCTTTATAGCAATCAGCCCCAGCATTTT. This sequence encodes CASCCGRIGPLYSNQPQHF.

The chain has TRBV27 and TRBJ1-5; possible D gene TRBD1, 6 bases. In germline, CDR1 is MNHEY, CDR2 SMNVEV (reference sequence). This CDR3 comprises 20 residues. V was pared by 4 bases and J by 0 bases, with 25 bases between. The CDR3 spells CASSSSRDTGRRYSNQPQHF. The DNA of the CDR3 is TGTGCCAGCAGTTCCTCCCGGGACACGGGTAGGCGGTATAGCAATCAGCCCCAGCATTTT.

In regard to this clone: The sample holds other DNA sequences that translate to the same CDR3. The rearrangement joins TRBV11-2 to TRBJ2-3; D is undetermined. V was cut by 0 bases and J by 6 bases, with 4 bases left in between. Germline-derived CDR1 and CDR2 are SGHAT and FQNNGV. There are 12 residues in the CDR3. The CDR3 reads CASSLDRDTQYF. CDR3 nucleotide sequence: TGTGCCAGCAGCTTAGATAGGGATACGCAGTATTTT.

The CDR3 DNA reads as TGTGCCAGCAGTTTGCCGCGGGAGTTGGGAAACGAGCAGTACTTC. Its translation is CASSLPRELGNEQYF. The V and J genes are TRBV28 and TRBJ2-7; 7 positions match TRBD2. CDR3 size: 15 residues. CDR1 and CDR2 (germline): MDHEN, SYDVKM. J gave up 5 bases and V 3 bases, and 10 bases lay outside the gene matches.

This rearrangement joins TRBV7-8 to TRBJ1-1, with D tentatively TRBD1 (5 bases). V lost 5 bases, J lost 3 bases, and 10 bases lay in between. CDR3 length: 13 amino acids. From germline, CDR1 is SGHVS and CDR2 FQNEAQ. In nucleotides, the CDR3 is TGTGCCAGCAGCCTGGGGCATTACACTGAAGCTTTCTTT. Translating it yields CASSLGHYTEAFF.

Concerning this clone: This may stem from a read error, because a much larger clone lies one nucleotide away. CDR3 DNA sequence: TGTGCCAGCAGGGCTTCCTATGGCTACACCTTC. Translating gives CASRASYGYTF. The J gene is TRBJ1-2, the V gene TRBV6-1; D call uncertain. The germline V gene has CDR1 MNHNS and CDR2 SASEGT. The CDR3 spans 11 residues. The germline V and J ends were trimmed by 6 bases and 4 bases, with 6 bases remaining between them.

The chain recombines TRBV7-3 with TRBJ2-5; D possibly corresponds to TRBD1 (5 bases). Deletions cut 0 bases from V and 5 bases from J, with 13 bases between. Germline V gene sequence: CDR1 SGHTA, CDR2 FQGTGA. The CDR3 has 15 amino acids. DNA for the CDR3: TGTGCCAGCAGCTTAACGGGCAGGGATCGGGAGACCCAGTACTTC. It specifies CASSLTGRDRETQYF.

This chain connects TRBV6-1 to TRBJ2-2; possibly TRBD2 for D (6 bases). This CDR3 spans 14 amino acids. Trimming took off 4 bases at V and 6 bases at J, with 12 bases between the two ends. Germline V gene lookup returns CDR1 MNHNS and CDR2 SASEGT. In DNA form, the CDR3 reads TGTGCCAGCAGTGTCCAGACTAGTCCCGGGGAGCTGTTTTTT. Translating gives CASSVQTSPGELFF.

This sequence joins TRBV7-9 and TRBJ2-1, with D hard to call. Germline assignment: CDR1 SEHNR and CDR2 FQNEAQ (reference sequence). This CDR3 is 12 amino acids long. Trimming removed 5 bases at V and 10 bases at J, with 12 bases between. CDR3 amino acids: CASSKESREQFF. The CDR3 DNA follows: TGTGCCAGCAGCAAGGAGTCTAGGGAGCAGTTCTTC.

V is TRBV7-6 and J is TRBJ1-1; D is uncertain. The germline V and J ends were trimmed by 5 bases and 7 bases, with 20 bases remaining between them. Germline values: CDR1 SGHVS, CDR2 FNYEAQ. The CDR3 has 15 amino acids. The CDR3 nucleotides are TGTGCCAGCAGCCCACGCGGCGCAGTGAACGGTGAAGCTTTCTTT. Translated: CASSPRGAVNGEAFF.

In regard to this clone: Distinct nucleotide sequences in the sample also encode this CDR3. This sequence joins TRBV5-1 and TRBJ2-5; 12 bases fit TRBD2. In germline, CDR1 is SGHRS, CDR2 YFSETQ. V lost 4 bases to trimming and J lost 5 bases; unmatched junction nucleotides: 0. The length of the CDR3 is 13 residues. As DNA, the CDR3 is TGCGCCAGCAGCGGGACTAGCGGGGAGACCCAGTACTTC. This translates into CASSGTSGETQYF.

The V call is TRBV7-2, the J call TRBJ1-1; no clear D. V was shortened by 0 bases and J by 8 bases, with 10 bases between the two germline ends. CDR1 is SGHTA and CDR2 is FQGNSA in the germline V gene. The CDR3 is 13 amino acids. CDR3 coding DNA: TGTGCCAGCAGCTTAGCGAGGTCAGGCGAAGCTTTCTTT. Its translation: CASSLARSGEAFF.

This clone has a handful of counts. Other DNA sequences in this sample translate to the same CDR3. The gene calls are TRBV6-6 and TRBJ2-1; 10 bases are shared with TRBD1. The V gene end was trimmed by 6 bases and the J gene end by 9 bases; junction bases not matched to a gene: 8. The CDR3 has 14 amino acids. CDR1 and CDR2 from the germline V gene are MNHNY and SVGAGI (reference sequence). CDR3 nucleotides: TGTGCCAGCAGGTCCGGGACAGGGGTTGTTGAGCAGTTCTTC. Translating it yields CASRSGTGVVEQFF.

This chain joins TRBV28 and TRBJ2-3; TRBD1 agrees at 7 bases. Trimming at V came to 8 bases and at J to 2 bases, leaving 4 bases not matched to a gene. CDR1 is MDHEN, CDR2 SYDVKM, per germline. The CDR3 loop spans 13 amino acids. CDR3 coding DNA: TGTGCCAGCGCCGGGACAGTCACAGATACGCAGTATTTT. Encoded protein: CASAGTVTDTQYF.

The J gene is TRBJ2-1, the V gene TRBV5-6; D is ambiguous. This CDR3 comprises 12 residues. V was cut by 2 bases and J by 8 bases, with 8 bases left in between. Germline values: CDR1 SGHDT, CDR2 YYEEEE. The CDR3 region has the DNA TGTGCCAGCAGCTTCTTTAGCTATGAGCAGTTCTTC. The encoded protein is CASSFFSYEQFF. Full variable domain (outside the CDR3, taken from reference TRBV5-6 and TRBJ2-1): DAGVTQSPTHLIKTRGQQVTLRCSPKSGHDTVSWYQQALGQGPQFIFQYYEEEERQRGNFPDRFSGHQFPNYSSELNVNALLLGDSALYLCASSFFSYEQFFGPGTRLTVL.

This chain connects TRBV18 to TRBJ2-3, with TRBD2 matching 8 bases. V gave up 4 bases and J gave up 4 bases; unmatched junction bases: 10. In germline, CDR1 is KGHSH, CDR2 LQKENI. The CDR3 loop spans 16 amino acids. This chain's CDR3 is CASSREGLGHADTQYF. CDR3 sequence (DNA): TGTGCCAGCTCACGGGAGGGACTAGGGCACGCAGATACGCAGTATTTT.

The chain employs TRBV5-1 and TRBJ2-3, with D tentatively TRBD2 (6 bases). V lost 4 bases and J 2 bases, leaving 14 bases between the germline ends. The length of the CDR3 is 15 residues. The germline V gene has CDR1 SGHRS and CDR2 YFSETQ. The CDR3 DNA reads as TGCGCCAGCAGCCGTACGGGAGAAGACACAGATACGCAGTATTTT. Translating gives CASSRTGEDTDTQYF.